This T cell receptor beta chain was profiled in a study of T cell responses to AZD1222 COVID-19 vaccine. Assay used: immunoSEQ multiplex PCR; TCRdb lists only in-frame clones, some missing. The profile shows more than 150,000 clones, 87% of them singletons. The sample was peripheral blood, taken on day 0 of MenACWY control vaccination. The TCR comes from an adult in good health.

CDR3 DNA: TGTGCCAGCAGTTTCCGGGGAGCAAGTGGAAACACCATATATTTT. Residues: CASSFRGASGNTIYF. J is TRBJ1-3 and V is TRBV28; no definite D call. Trimming took off 3 bases at V and 3 bases at J, with 12 bases between the two ends. Per germline, CDR1 MDHEN and CDR2 SYDVKM. The CDR3 runs 15 residues.